Below, 23 T cell receptor beta chains from the same sample are listed, as sequenced in a study of beta chain features in type 1 diabetes. Regarding the study as a whole: In every one of the four CD4+ subsets, TCRB CDR3s were moderately but significantly shorter in Type 1 diabetes patients.

The entirety of the isolated RNA underwent reverse transcription, so expressed TCRB transcripts were sequenced. The assay was immunoSEQ multiplex PCR, and TCRdb's table has in-frame clones only and misses some. The sample carries around 280,000 clones, approximately 16% recorded once. Their antigens remain unidentified. The sample taken for sequencing was naive CD4+ T cells from blood. These receptor sequences come from a young man with type 1 diabetes.

This sequence joins TRBV19 and TRBJ2-1, with D perhaps TRBD2 (5 bases). The CDR3 extends over 13 amino acids. Germline loops: CDR1 LNHDA, CDR2 SQIVND (reference sequence). V lost 4 bases and J 4 bases, leaving 8 bases between the germline ends. CDR3 sequence (DNA): TGTGCCAGTAGTAAAGGGAGTTACAATGAGCAGTTCTTC. This translates into CASSKGSYNEQFF.

This clone was detected only a few times. CDR3 nucleotide sequence: TGTGCCAGCAGCTTAGCGAGCTTTGGTTACAATGAGCAGTTCTTC. Its protein is CASSLASFGYNEQFF. The V and J genes are TRBV7-9 and TRBJ2-1; D is ambiguous. The CDR3 consists of 15 residues. Trimming stripped 0 bases from V and 4 bases from J, with 10 bases between. The germline V gene encodes CDR1 SEHNR and CDR2 FQNEAQ (reference sequence). Combining the CDR3 with reference TRBV7-9 and TRBJ2-1 gives the whole variable domain DTGVSQNPRHKITKRGQNVTFRCDPISEHNRLYWYRQTLGQGPEFLTYFQNEAQLEKSRLLSDRFSAERPKGSFSTLEIQRTEQGDSAMYLCASSLASFGYNEQFFGPGTRLTVL.

In its sample, this clone was seen a few times. The genes are TRBV28 and TRBJ2-7; the D gene is possibly TRBD1 (7 bases). The CDR3 extends over 14 amino acids. The germline V gene encodes CDR1 MDHEN and CDR2 SYDVKM. Trimming took 3 bases from V and 1 from J, leaving 10 bases between them. DNA for the CDR3: TGTGCCAGCAGTTTGACAGGGAGGTCCTACGAGCAGTACTTC. Translating it yields CASSLTGRSYEQYF.

The rearrangement joins TRBV19 to TRBJ2-1; D perhaps matches TRBD1 (5 bases). The CDR3 contains 16 residues. The V gene's germline CDR1 is LNHDA and CDR2 SQIVND (reference sequence). V lost 6 bases and J 4 bases, leaving 19 bases between the germline ends. CDR3 coding DNA: TGTGCCAGTAGGGGTACCCCGGCAGGGTCATACAATGAGCAGTTCTTC. It codes for CASRGTPAGSYNEQFF.

The V gene is TRBV4-1, the J gene TRBJ1-2, with a possible D match to TRBD1 (5 bases). Germline V gene sequence: CDR1 MGHRA, CDR2 YSYEKL. This CDR3 comprises 15 residues. V dropped 4 bases and J dropped 4 bases, with 16 bases sitting between them. CDR3 bases: TGCGCCAGCAGCCCTGTGGGCAGGGTAATCTATGGCTACACCTTC. This gives the protein CASSPVGRVIYGYTF.

This clone was seen a handful of times. This rearrangement joins TRBV5-4 to TRBJ1-2; 7 bases agree with TRBD1. The junction had 4 bases not matched to a gene; V was cut back by 5 bases and J by 6 bases. In germline, CDR1 is SGHNT, CDR2 YYREEE (reference sequence). The CDR3 totals 12 residues. CDR3 sequence (DNA): TGTGCCAGCAGTGAGGGGGCACATGGCTACACCTTC. Amino acid sequence: CASSEGAHGYTF.

This clone was seen a handful of times. V and J are TRBV25-1 and TRBJ1-1; 7 bases map to TRBD1. Trimming at V came to 6 bases and at J to 1 base, leaving 8 bases not matched to a gene. This CDR3 is built from 15 residues. Germline assignment: CDR1 MGHDK and CDR2 SYGVNS. In DNA form, the CDR3 reads TGTGCCAGCAGGAACGCGGGACAGAAGAACACTGAAGCTTTCTTT. Amino acids: CASRNAGQKNTEAFF.

This chain links TRBV7-9 with TRBJ2-7, with D possibly TRBD1 on 5 matching bases. Germline V CDR1 and CDR2: SEHNR, FQNEAQ (reference sequence). The CDR3 is 15 residues long. V was shortened by 4 bases and J by 1 base, with 14 bases between the two germline ends. The CDR3 reads CASSSPYRYSYEQYF. CDR3 nucleotides: TGTGCCAGCAGCTCTCCTTACAGGTATTCCTACGAGCAGTACTTC.

The V and J genes are TRBV5-1 and TRBJ1-1; TRBD1 agrees at 10 bases. CDR3 length: 14 amino acids. Trimming took 0 bases from V and 5 from J; bases not matched to a gene: 1. Germline CDR1 is SGHRS and CDR2 is YFSETQ. The CDR3 DNA reads as TGCGCCAGCAGCTTGGGACAGGGGGCTACTGAAGCTTTCTTT. Translation gives CASSLGQGATEAFF.

A few counts support this clone. V gene TRBV28 combines with J gene TRBJ2-1, with 8 bases that match TRBD1. V gave up 6 bases and J gave up 8 bases; unmatched junction bases: 9. The CDR3 spans 14 residues. The germline gives CDR1 MDHEN, CDR2 SYDVKM. CDR3 loop: CASRSGGWLYEQFF. The CDR3 region has the DNA TGTGCCAGCAGATCAGGGGGCTGGTTGTATGAGCAGTTCTTC.

This clone was picked up a small number of times. The V and J genes are TRBV7-2 and TRBJ1-3; 7 nucleotides line up with TRBD1. Trimming took 5 bases from V and 0 from J; bases not matched to a gene: 10. The CDR3 is 17 amino acids. The V gene's germline CDR1 is SGHTA and CDR2 FQGNSA. The DNA for the CDR3 is TGTGCCAGCAGCGTACAAGGACAGGCTTACTCTGGAAACACCATATATTTT. Its protein is CASSVQGQAYSGNTIYF.

This clone was counted between two and nine times. This chain connects TRBV2 to TRBJ2-3; 8 bases are a match to TRBD2. Germline lookup yields CDR1 SNHLY and CDR2 FYNNEI. CDR3 length: 16 amino acids. V lost 4 bases, J lost 0 bases, and 6 bases stayed unmatched. The CDR3 loop reads CASSAVLAVSTDTQYF. The CDR3 nucleotides read TGTGCCAGCAGTGCTGTACTAGCGGTTAGCACAGATACGCAGTATTTT. The variable domain in full, completed from reference TRBV2 and TRBJ2-3, reads EPEVTQTPSHQVTQMGQEVILRCVPISNHLYFYWYRQILGQKVEFLVSFYNNEISEKSEIFDDQFSVERPDGSNFTLKIRSTKLEDSAMYFCASSAVLAVSTDTQYFGPGTRLTVL.

The chain carries TRBV18 and TRBJ1-5, with 8 bases identical to TRBD1. This CDR3 has 15 residues. Germline CDR1 and CDR2: KGHSH and LQKENI. V lost 2 bases and J lost 6; bases outside the gene matches: 6. CDR3 sequence reads: CASSPATGDGQPQHF. The CDR3 DNA sequence: TGTGCCAGCTCACCAGCGACAGGGGACGGTCAGCCCCAGCATTTT.

The rearrangement joins TRBV7-9 to TRBJ1-4; D may be TRBD1 (6 bases). This CDR3 comprises 14 residues. Germline lookup yields CDR1 SEHNR and CDR2 FQNEAQ (reference sequence). The V end was cut by 2 bases, the J end by 5 bases, with 9 bases between. Here the CDR3 reads CASSLTGPNEKLFF. CDR3 in DNA: TGTGCCAGCAGCTTAACAGGGCCAAATGAAAAACTGTTTTTT.

This clone was found a few times. The chain uses TRBV2 and TRBJ2-2, with D unclear. The CDR3 is made up of 11 amino acids. Germline V gene lookup returns CDR1 SNHLY and CDR2 FYNNEI. With 6 bases removed from V and 8 bases from J, the gap between germline ends came to 7 bases. CDR3 nucleotide sequence: TGTGCCAGCAGATTAATAGGGGAGCTGTTTTTT. Protein product: CASRLIGELFF. The full variable domain, completed using reference TRBV2 and TRBJ2-2, is EPEVTQTPSHQVTQMGQEVILRCVPISNHLYFYWYRQILGQKVEFLVSFYNNEISEKSEIFDDQFSVERPDGSNFTLKIRSTKLEDSAMYFCASRLIGELFFGEGSRLTVL.

This clone appeared a few times. This chain connects TRBV10-3 to TRBJ2-1, with a weak D call TRBD2 (7 bases). The CDR3 extends over 19 amino acids. V was clipped by 11 bases and J by 0 bases, with 29 bases between them. CDR1 is ENHRY, CDR2 SYGVKD, per germline. Here the CDR3 reads CASRRGGDKEMSSYNEQFF. In DNA form, the CDR3 reads TGTGCCTCCCGGAGGGGGGGGGACAAAGAAATGAGCTCCTACAATGAGCAGTTCTTC.

This clone was seen only a few times. The chain has TRBV7-2 and TRBJ2-7; 8 nucleotides match TRBD1. Germline lookup yields CDR1 SGHTA and CDR2 FQGNSA. The V segment lost 5 bases and the J segment 9 bases; nucleotides outside the gene matches: 6. The CDR3 contains 12 residues. In nucleotides, the CDR3 is TGTGCCAGCAGCCTGCAGGGGGCACGGCAGTACTTC. Translated, it gives CASSLQGARQYF.

The J gene is TRBJ1-2, the V gene TRBV7-9, with TRBD1 matching over 8 bases. V trimming: 4 bases; J trimming: 11 bases; junction bases outside the gene matches: 15. The germline V gene encodes CDR1 SEHNR and CDR2 FQNEAQ (reference sequence). The CDR3 is made up of 15 amino acids. CDR3 nucleotides: TGTGCCAGCAGCTACCGACAGGGGATCGAGCTCCCTTACACCTTC. It encodes CASSYRQGIELPYTF.

This clone was counted between two and nine times. The sample contains more than one DNA sequence encoding this CDR3. The rearrangement links TRBV15 to TRBJ2-7, with 9 bases identical to TRBD1. Germline assignment: CDR1 LNHNV and CDR2 YYDKDF (reference sequence). This CDR3 is built from 13 residues. V was clipped by 3 bases and J by 3 bases; unmatched bases: 0. Here the CDR3 DNA reads TGTGCCACCAGCAGGGACAGGGGCTACGAGCAGTACTTC. This gives the protein CATSRDRGYEQYF.

This chain links TRBV4-1 with TRBJ2-3, with D unclear. CDR3 size: 15 residues. Deletions cut 0 bases from V and 6 bases from J, with 13 bases between. Germline values: CDR1 MGHRA, CDR2 YSYEKL. CDR3 amino acids: CASSQEISRIDTQYF. The CDR3 bases are TGCGCCAGCAGCCAAGAGATATCGCGGATCGATACGCAGTATTTT.

CDR3 sequence: CAWRLAGTQPQHF. DNA for the CDR3: TGTGCCTGGAGGTTAGCGGGTACCCAGCCCCAGCATTTT. The chain combines TRBV30 with TRBJ1-5; D is unresolved. Germline CDR1 and CDR2: GTSNPN and SVGIG (reference sequence). V dropped 3 bases and J dropped 7 bases, with 13 bases sitting between them. The length of the CDR3 is 13 residues.

V gene TRBV18 combines with J gene TRBJ1-2; 10 bases line up with TRBD1. Germline CDR1 KGHSH, CDR2 LQKENI. V was clipped by 2 bases and J by 7 bases; unmatched bases: 4. This CDR3 comprises 14 residues. The CDR3 reads CASSPGRTGGGYTF. The CDR3 DNA sequence: TGTGCCAGCTCACCAGGTCGGACAGGGGGTGGCTACACCTTC.

This clone was observed a few times. The chain joins TRBV6-5 to TRBJ2-4, with D tentatively TRBD2 (6 bases). The germline V gene has CDR1 MNHEY and CDR2 SVGAGI. V was trimmed by 0 bases and J by 6 bases, leaving 12 bases between them. CDR3 length: 15 amino acids. In DNA form, the CDR3 reads TGTGCCAGCAGTTACTCGGTTCAGGGAGGAAACATTCAGTACTTC. Encoded protein: CASSYSVQGGNIQYF.